This T cell receptor (beta chain) was found in a study of regulatory T cells in long-lasting Graves disease. This clonotype has at least ten counts. According to the study, TCR beta libraries were built with iRepertoire HTBI primers and CDR3-region Arm-PCR. One entry per CDR3 protein, called by TCRdb with MiXCR from the multiplex PCR reads. The table shows 300,000 to 400,000 distinct CDR3 sequences, with around 15% occurring only once. Regarding time point: newly diagnosed GD, antithyroid drugs for less than 3 months. PBMC-derived RNA was used for the TCR library. With 3 bases removed from V and 4 bases from J, the gap between germline ends came to 12 bases. The CDR3 contains 14 residues. These data are also associated with another study on T cells in Graves' hyperthyroidism and ophthalmopathy. That paper states: Clonotypes that were expanded in thyroid above 0.001 mostly appeared in blood too. Ophthalmopathy onset followed model prediction by a median around 6.9 months.

This TCR derives from a man aged 35 to 55 with Graves disease. The material sequenced was peripheral blood mononuclear cells (PBMCs), taken at new diagnosis, from a patient treated with antithyroid drugs. This rearrangement joins TRBV12-3 or TRBV12-4 to TRBJ2-5; a possible D gene is TRBD1 (6 bases). CDR3 residues: CASSFMGAGETQYF. CDR3 sequence (DNA): TGTGCCAGCAGTTTTATGGGGGCCGGAGAGACCCAGTACTTC.